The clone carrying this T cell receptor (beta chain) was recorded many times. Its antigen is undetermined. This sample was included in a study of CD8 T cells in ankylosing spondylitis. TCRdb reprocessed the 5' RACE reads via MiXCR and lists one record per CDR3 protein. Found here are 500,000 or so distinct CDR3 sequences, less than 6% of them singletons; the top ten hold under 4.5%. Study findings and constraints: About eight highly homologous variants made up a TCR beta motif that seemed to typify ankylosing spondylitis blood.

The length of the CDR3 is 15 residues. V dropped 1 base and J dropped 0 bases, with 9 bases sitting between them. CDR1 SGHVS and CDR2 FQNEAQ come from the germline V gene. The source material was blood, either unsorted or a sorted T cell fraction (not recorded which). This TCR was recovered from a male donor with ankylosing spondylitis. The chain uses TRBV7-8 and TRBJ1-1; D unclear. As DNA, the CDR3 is TGTGCCAGCAGCTTAGTAACAGCACTGAACACTGAAGCTTTCTTT. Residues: CASSLVTALNTEAFF.